The subject of this entry is one T cell receptor (beta chain). Produced via immunoSEQ multiplex PCR; TCRdb's table is partial and in-frame only. The sample consists of 1.4 million or so clones, 97% to 99% of them appearing once. This sample stems from a study of shared clonotypes between healthy human individuals. The CDR3 contains 13 residues. The germline CDR1 and CDR2 sequences are MNHEY and SVGAGI. V shed 10 bases, J shed 8 bases, and the junction held 10 bases outside the gene matches. The chain combines TRBV6-5 with TRBJ1-2; 10 nucleotides match TRBD1. Sequencing used naive CD4+ T cells sorted from blood. Regarding subset: CD45RA+ positively selected. The sequence derives from a man younger than 40 in good health. CDR3 residues: CATSQGQGFGYTF. Written as DNA, the CDR3 is TGTGCCACCTCTCAGGGACAGGGGTTCGGCTACACCTTC.